This T cell receptor (beta chain) was sequenced during a study of blood T cell repertoires in COVID-19. Study at large: Researchers got acute and convalescent COVID-19 samples from the United States, Italy and Spain. PBMCs, B-cell-depleted T cells, or T cells provided the cDNA or gDNA that made up the material.

The CDR3 consists of 13 residues. Germline CDR1 reads MNHEY; CDR2 reads SVGEGT. The germline V and J ends were trimmed by 4 bases and 2 bases, with 9 bases remaining between them. Per the original data handling: Estimated nucleated cell counts came from reference gene primer amplification. Clones were sequenced by immunoSEQ multiplex PCR, and TCRdb holds only the in-frame ones, with some missing. D and trimming were read from the DNA, whereas the V and J calls and clone size are those reported in that table. The repertoire consists of over 250,000 clones, with over 70% occurring once and the leading ten covering about 1.4%.

This receptor was taken from a woman aged 35 to 49 who had recovered from COVID-19. J is TRBJ2-7 and V is TRBV6-2 or TRBV6-3; the D gene is possibly TRBD1 (6 bases). The sequencing sample was made of peripheral blood. CDR3 protein: CASSFDRPYEQYF. CDR3 DNA sequence: TGTGCCAGCAGTTTTGACAGGCCCTACGAGCAGTACTTC.